What follows is one TCR beta chain and its context. This sample is drawn from a study of T cell changes during pregnancy in multiple sclerosis. The V gene's germline CDR1 is SEHNR and CDR2 FQNEAQ (reference sequence). The CDR3 spans 15 residues. V lost 4 bases and J 4 bases, leaving 14 bases between the germline ends. Sequencing used immunoSEQ multiplex PCR; TCRdb keeps in-frame clones, though not all of them. This table has 35,000 to 55,000 clones, 92% appearing once. The receptor was isolated from a female donor with multiple sclerosis, enrolled in a pregnancy study. Sample: peripheral blood. This chain connects TRBV7-9 to TRBJ1-3; tentative D call: TRBD1 (5 bases). Here the CDR3 reads CASSSPGRIGNTIYF. In DNA form, the CDR3 reads TGTGCCAGCAGCTCCCCGGGACGGATAGGAAACACCATATATTTT.